The 32 T cell receptor beta chains given below trace back to one sample, sequenced in a study of blood T cell repertoires in COVID-19. TCRdb's copy holds only in-frame clones and misses some; the assay was immunoSEQ multiplex PCR. This sample carries fewer than 250,000 clones, 65% to 90% of them seen once, and the ten largest clones take around a tenth. Sequencing was carried out using peripheral blood. The receptor source for this set is a man aged 45-60 years with COVID-19, enrolled during active disease.

The V gene is TRBV3-1 (or the pseudogene TRBV3-2), the J gene TRBJ2-7; tentative D call: TRBD1 (6 bases). Deletions cut 0 bases from V and 4 bases from J, with 13 bases between. CDR1 and CDR2 (germline): LGHDT, YNNKEL (reference sequence). CDR3 length: 15 amino acids. In DNA form, the CDR3 reads TGTGCCAGCAGCCAAGAATACAGGGTGATTTACGAGCAGTACTTC. The encoded protein is CASSQEYRVIYEQYF.

The rearrangement uses TRBV2 and TRBJ1-4; no clear D. The CDR3 has 16 residues. V dropped 0 bases and J dropped 7 bases, with 15 bases sitting between them. The V gene's germline CDR1 is SNHLY and CDR2 FYNNEI. The CDR3 loop reads CASSEAAGEAVEKLFF. The CDR3 DNA follows: TGTGCCAGCAGTGAAGCTGCCGGGGAAGCGGTTGAAAAACTGTTTTTT.

The chain uses TRBV5-4 and TRBJ1-2; TRBD1 agrees at 10 bases. V was pared by 9 bases and J by 10 bases, with 12 bases of the junction left unmatched. The CDR3 totals 13 residues. Germline lookup yields CDR1 SGHNT and CDR2 YYREEE (reference sequence). In DNA form, the CDR3 reads TGTGCCACCTCGAGACAGGGGGCCGGCGTCTACACCTTC. It encodes CATSRQGAGVYTF.

This clone was detected only once. At one end the junction does not follow the germline gene, possibly because of a read error. The chain links TRBV5-4 to TRBJ2-5, with TRBD1 as a possible D gene (6 bases). The CDR3 consists of 12 residues. The germline gives CDR1 SGHNT, CDR2 YYREEE (reference sequence). CDR3 sequence: CASSLGTGPGDF. CDR3 coding DNA: TGTGCCAGCAGCTTGGGTACAGGGCCCGGGGACTTC.

This rearrangement joins TRBV10-3 to TRBJ1-3, with unresolved D. CDR1 is ENHRY and CDR2 is SYGVKD in the germline V gene. V dropped 11 bases and J dropped 1 base, with 9 bases sitting between them. CDR3 length: 12 residues. The CDR3 sequence: CASQESGNTIYF. CDR3 coding DNA: TGTGCCTCCCAGGAATCTGGAAACACCATATATTTT.

The CDR3: CASSRQGVIMNTEAFF. CDR3 DNA sequence: TGTGCCAGCAGCCGACAAGGGGTCATCATGAACACTGAAGCTTTCTTT. The V and J genes are TRBV7-9 and TRBJ1-1; tentative D call: TRBD1 (5 bases). CDR3 length equals 16 residues. The germline V gene has CDR1 SEHNR and CDR2 FQNEAQ (reference sequence). V lost 5 bases and J lost 0, with 16 bases in between.

The chain recombines TRBV18 with TRBJ1-1; D is uncertain. The CDR3 runs to 16 residues. V was cut by 3 bases and J by 4 bases, with 18 bases left in between. Germline V gene sequence: CDR1 KGHSH, CDR2 LQKENI. The CDR3 here is CASSPPGLLGSTEAFF. Here the CDR3 DNA reads TGTGCCAGCTCACCCCCGGGATTATTAGGGAGCACTGAAGCTTTCTTT.

The rearrangement links TRBV6-5 to TRBJ2-1; 10 nucleotides align to TRBD2. Trimming at V came to 0 bases and at J to 7 bases, leaving 6 bases not matched to a gene. Germline V gene lookup returns CDR1 MNHEY and CDR2 SVGAGI. This CDR3 has 16 amino acids. The CDR3 sequence is CASSYSERGGRNEQFF. The CDR3 DNA sequence: TGTGCCAGCAGTTACTCAGAGCGGGGGGGCCGAAATGAGCAGTTCTTC.

This chain joins TRBV5-4 and TRBJ2-1; 12 positions match TRBD2. The CDR3 spans 18 residues. V dropped 0 bases and J dropped 0; count of bases not matched to a gene: 4. CDR1 SGHNT and CDR2 YYREEE come from the germline V gene (reference sequence). The CDR3 spells CASSLGGLAGGSYNEQFF. DNA for the CDR3: TGTGCCAGCAGCTTGGGGGGACTAGCGGGCGGCTCCTACAATGAGCAGTTCTTC.

The genes are TRBV7-6 and TRBJ1-2; maybe TRBD1 (5 bases). V was cut by 5 bases and J by 5 bases, with 15 bases left in between. This CDR3 spans 14 amino acids. Germline V gene data show CDR1 as SGHVS and CDR2 as FNYEAQ. CDR3 region: CASSPNDGGYGYTF. The CDR3 DNA reads TGTGCCAGCAGCCCAAATGACGGGGGATATGGCTACACCTTC.

The chain is built from TRBV2 and TRBJ1-5; TRBD1 matches 11 bases. Germline assignment: CDR1 SNHLY and CDR2 FYNNEI. The V segment lost 8 bases and the J segment 2 bases; nucleotides outside the gene matches: 5. CDR3 size: 15 residues. The CDR3 nucleotides are TGTGCCAGCCTAGGGACAGGGGGTGGCAATCAGCCCCAGCATTTT. Protein: CASLGTGGGNQPQHF.

The chain joins TRBV12-3 or TRBV12-4 to TRBJ2-1; 7 bases are a match to TRBD1. J lost 15 bases, V lost 6 bases, and 11 bases had no gene match. CDR3 size: 12 residues. For the CDR3, the DNA is TGTGCCAGCAGCCTTGGGACAGCGAAAGCGTTCTTC. Protein: CASSLGTAKAFF.

The chain carries TRBV7-2 and TRBJ2-3; tentatively, D is TRBD1 (6 bases). Germline lookup yields CDR1 SGHTA and CDR2 FQGNSA. V lost 1 base and J lost 2, with 10 bases in between. The CDR3 covers 15 residues. CDR3: CASSLGGRFTDTQYF. DNA for the CDR3: TGTGCCAGCAGCTTAGGGGGGCGCTTCACAGATACGCAGTATTTT.

The chain recombines TRBV5-5 with TRBJ1-6; D gene unclear. Germline V gene lookup returns CDR1 SGHKS and CDR2 YYEKEE (reference sequence). The CDR3 extends over 14 amino acids. With 0 bases removed from V and 3 bases from J, the gap between germline ends came to 4 bases. CDR3 bases: TGTGCCAGCAGCTTGGACAGCTATAATTCACCCCTCCACTTT. Its protein product is CASSLDSYNSPLHF.

The chain links TRBV2 to TRBJ2-5, with 10 bases aligning to TRBD1. Germline V gene sequence: CDR1 SNHLY, CDR2 FYNNEI. The CDR3 runs 14 residues. J gave up 5 bases and V 7 bases, and 7 bases lay outside the gene matches. The CDR3 DNA sequence: TGTGCCAGCACCCAAGGGACAGGGGTGGAGACCCAGTACTTC. It translates to CASTQGTGVETQYF.

This sequence joins TRBV18 and TRBJ1-1, with 11 bases identical to TRBD1. Germline values: CDR1 KGHSH, CDR2 LQKENI. This CDR3 is built from 15 residues. Unmatched junction bases numbered 5, after V lost 6 bases and J lost 2 bases. CDR3 loop: CASSRDRGINTEAFF. CDR3 DNA: TGTGCCAGCTCCCGGGACAGGGGGATCAACACTGAAGCTTTCTTT.

This clone was observed a single time. The V gene is TRBV5-1, the J gene TRBJ2-2; D perhaps matches TRBD1 (7 bases). From germline, CDR1 is SGHRS and CDR2 YFSETQ. The CDR3 loop spans 16 amino acids. Trimming took 7 bases from V and 2 from J, leaving 18 bases between them. CDR3 protein: CASQPRGTVNTGELFF. Written as DNA, the CDR3 is TGCGCCAGCCAGCCCCGGGGGACAGTCAACACCGGGGAGCTGTTTTTT.

The chain joins TRBV6-6 to TRBJ1-3; TRBD1 aligns across 7 bases. This CDR3 has 17 amino acids. The germline gives CDR1 MNHNY, CDR2 SVGAGI (reference sequence). V dropped 5 bases and J dropped 4; count of bases not matched to a gene: 14. The CDR3 sequence is CASSPLRQGVIGNTIYF. The CDR3 DNA reads TGTGCCAGCAGTCCCCTCCGACAGGGAGTAATCGGAAACACCATATATTTT.

CDR3 loop: CASSGQPPNYEQYF. CDR3 DNA: TGTGCCAGCAGTGGACAACCCCCAAACTACGAGCAGTACTTC. The rearrangement uses TRBV2 and TRBJ2-7; D is undetermined. There are 14 residues in the CDR3. Trimming removed 4 bases at V and 3 bases at J, with 13 bases between. Germline V gene data show CDR1 as SNHLY and CDR2 as FYNNEI.

V is TRBV10-3 and J is TRBJ1-2; 8 bases are a match to TRBD1. The CDR3 is 13 residues long. Trimming took 2 bases from V and 8 from J; bases not matched to a gene: 4. Germline loops: CDR1 ENHRY, CDR2 SYGVKD. In nucleotides, the CDR3 is TGTGCCATCAGTGAGGACAGGGGAGGCGGCTACACCTTC. Translated: CAISEDRGGGYTF.

The V gene is TRBV28, the J gene TRBJ2-7, with a possible D match to TRBD2 (5 bases). This CDR3 contains 17 residues. The germline V gene has CDR1 MDHEN and CDR2 SYDVKM. V was pared by 2 bases and J by 0 bases, with 17 bases between. CDR3 residues: CASSLVGLEGNSYEQYF. For the CDR3, the DNA is TGTGCCAGCAGTTTAGTGGGGTTAGAGGGAAACTCCTACGAGCAGTACTTC. The full variable domain, completed using reference TRBV28 and TRBJ2-7, is DVKVTQSSRYLVKRTGEKVFLECVQDMDHENMFWYRQDPGLGLRLIYFSYDVKMKEKGDIPEGYSVSREKKERFSLILESASTNQTSMYLCASSLVGLEGNSYEQYFGPGTRLTVT.

This sequence joins TRBV9 and TRBJ1-4; D gene ambiguous. The germline V gene has CDR1 SGDLS and CDR2 YYNGEE. Deletions cut 4 bases from V and 8 bases from J, with 9 bases between. The CDR3 runs to 12 residues. CDR3 DNA sequence: TGTGCCAGCAGCCCCCACGGGGAAAAACTGTTTTTT. This encodes CASSPHGEKLFF. The full variable domain, with the rest looked up from reference TRBV9 and TRBJ1-4, is DSGVTQTPKHLITATGQRVTLRCSPRSGDLSVYWYQQSLDQGLQFLIQYYNGEERAKGNILERFSAQQFPDLHSELNLSSLELGDSALYFCASSPHGEKLFFGSGTQLSVL.

V gene TRBV5-1 combines with J gene TRBJ2-5, with TRBD2 identical over 8 bases. The CDR3 totals 14 residues. Germline CDR1 is SGHRS and CDR2 is YFSETQ. V shed 4 bases, J shed 5 bases, and the junction held 7 bases outside the gene matches. The DNA of the CDR3 is TGCGCCAGCAGCCGAATAGCGGGATACGAGACCCAGTACTTC. Translated: CASSRIAGYETQYF.

This rearrangement joins TRBV5-4 to TRBJ2-1, with D possibly being TRBD2 (5 bases). The CDR3 totals 15 residues. Deletions cut 1 base from V and 7 bases from J, with 15 bases between. Per the germline V gene, CDR1 is SGHNT and CDR2 is YYREEE (reference sequence). In DNA, the CDR3 is TGTGCCAGCAGCTTGCGTCTAGCCGAAATAAATGAGCAGTTCTTC. Encoded protein: CASSLRLAEINEQFF.

This sequence joins TRBV11-2 and TRBJ1-5; 8 bases fit TRBD1. V shed 1 base, J shed 8 bases, and the junction held 7 bases outside the gene matches. Germline assignment: CDR1 SGHAT and CDR2 FQNNGV. The length of the CDR3 is 15 residues. CDR3 in DNA: TGTGCCAGCAGCTTAGGGGGACAGGCGCGTGAGCCCCAGCATTTT. It is translated as CASSLGGQAREPQHF.

This chain links TRBV5-1 with TRBJ2-7, with 10 bases lining up with TRBD1. The germline V gene has CDR1 SGHRS and CDR2 YFSETQ. This CDR3 has 16 amino acids. V was clipped by 4 bases and J by 3 bases; unmatched bases: 10. CDR3: CASSITGTGVLYEQYF. The CDR3 DNA sequence: TGCGCCAGCAGCATCACCGGGACAGGGGTTCTCTACGAGCAGTACTTC.

V is TRBV18 and J is TRBJ2-3, with D perhaps TRBD1 (6 bases). CDR3 size: 17 residues. Trimming shortened V by 0 bases and J by 1 base, and 14 bases separated the two germline ends. CDR1 is KGHSH and CDR2 is LQKENI in the germline V gene. The CDR3 coding sequence is TGTGCCAGCTCACCACCGGTGGGGGCCAAGGGCACAGATACGCAGTATTTT. This encodes CASSPPVGAKGTDTQYF.

This chain links TRBV6-5 with TRBJ2-7; the D gene is possibly TRBD1 (6 bases). Trimming removed 2 bases at V and 12 bases at J, with 17 bases between. The germline V gene has CDR1 MNHEY and CDR2 SVGAGI. This CDR3 comprises 13 residues. The CDR3 region has the DNA TGTGCCAGCAGTTACCTGGGGACACCCCCAACGTACTTC. Its translation: CASSYLGTPPTYF.

The chain employs TRBV9 and TRBJ2-5, with 8 positions matching TRBD1. There are 16 residues in the CDR3. Germline V gene sequence: CDR1 SGDLS, CDR2 YYNGEE. The junction had 11 bases not matched to a gene; V was cut back by 2 bases and J by 5 bases. The CDR3 DNA reads as TGTGCCAGCAGCGTGAGGGACAGGCCCCACGGGGAGACCCAGTACTTC. It encodes CASSVRDRPHGETQYF.

The chain couples TRBV19 to TRBJ2-5, with TRBD2 as a possible D gene (5 bases). The CDR3 runs 15 residues. Deletions cut 6 bases from V and 1 base from J, with 15 bases between. The germline V gene has CDR1 LNHDA and CDR2 SQIVND (reference sequence). This CDR3 reads CASRPRGAAQETQYF. The CDR3 coding sequence is TGTGCCAGTAGGCCCCGGGGAGCGGCCCAAGAGACCCAGTACTTC.

On this clone itself: Mismatch with germline at one junction end may stem from a read error. This sequence joins TRBV6-6 and TRBJ2-5; D is ambiguous. Looked up from germline, CDR1 is MNHNY and CDR2 is SVGAGI (reference sequence). This CDR3 comprises 14 residues. In DNA form, the CDR3 reads TGTGCCAGCAGTTACTCTCCTAGGCAAGAGGCCCAGTACTTC. Protein sequence: CASSYSPRQEAQYF.

This clone was detected only once. V gene TRBV4-2 combines with J gene TRBJ2-2; 9 nucleotides line up with TRBD1. The germline V gene has CDR1 LGHNA and CDR2 YNFKEQ. The ends lost 0 bases at V and 4 bases at J; junction bases unmatched: 12. The CDR3 contains 19 residues. DNA for the CDR3: TGTGCCAGCAGCCAAGACCTCGACAGGGGGGTTCCGGGCACCGGGGAGCTGTTTTTT. This sequence encodes CASSQDLDRGVPGTGELFF.